The entry below describes one T cell receptor beta chain. TCRdb itself ran the PCR reads through MiXCR, one entry per CDR3 protein. The sample has over 20,000 distinct CDR3 sequences, less than 45% seen once; the top ten hold 30% to 45%. The data were obtained in a study of tumor-infiltrating lymphocytes in oesophageal squamous cell carcinoma. Trimming removed 5 bases from V and 5 bases from J; junction bases left unmatched: 7. CDR3 length equals 14 residues. Germline V gives CDR1 SGHTA, CDR2 FQGTGA. The chain employs TRBV7-3 and TRBJ2-5; TRBD2 aligns across 8 bases. The sequence came from a male donor with esophageal squamous cell carcinoma. What was sequenced was esophageal tumor tissue. CDR3 in DNA: TGTGCCAGCAGCCCTCAAGCGGGAGAGGAGACCCAGTACTTC. Encoded protein: CASSPQAGEETQYF. The entire variable domain, with the rest obtained from reference TRBV7-3 and TRBJ2-5, is as follows: GAGVSQTPSNKVTEKGKYVELRCDPISGHTALYWYRQSLGQGPEFLIYFQGTGAADDSGLPNDRFFAVRPEGSVSTLKIQRTERGDSAVYLCASSPQAGEETQYFGPGTRLLVL.